This T cell receptor beta chain stems from a study of identical twins. Overall study results and limits: Zero-insertion results could be subject to partial confounding by invariant MAIT and iNKT cells.

TCRdb processed the 5' RACE reads anew with MiXCR; each CDR3 protein has one entry. The sample has some 730,000 distinct CDR3 sequences, approximately 18% seen once. This clonotype has more than one count but fewer than ten. Its antigen is unknown. The same sample was also used in a study of T cells expressing NK-cell markers.

The sequencing input was PBMCs. The clonotype originates from a woman aged 18-29 years in good health.

CDR3 sequence (DNA): TGTGCCAGCAGTTTAGACAGGTCAGCTTTCTTT. Translating it yields CASSLDRSAFF. The V and J genes are TRBV12-3 or TRBV12-4 and TRBJ1-1; TRBD1 is a possible D gene (5 bases). Trimming stripped 1 base from V and 10 bases from J, with 7 bases between. CDR3 length equals 11 residues.